The 4 T cell receptor beta chains listed next were all sequenced from one sample in a study of early T cells in non-severe SARS-CoV-2 infection. Via MiXCR, TCRdb re-called the 5' RACE reads, giving one row per CDR3 protein. The table has tens of thousands of distinct CDR3 sequences, 11% seen once. The sample taken for sequencing was whole blood. The receptor source for this set is an adult who was a healthcare worker with PCR-confirmed SARS-CoV-2 infection or an uninfected control (not recorded which).

This clonotype was recorded at least ten times. This rearrangement joins TRBV7-8 to TRBJ1-1, with no clear D. This CDR3 is built from 13 residues. CDR1 SGHVS and CDR2 FQNEAQ come from the germline V gene. Trimming stripped 5 bases from V and 3 bases from J, with 10 bases between. The DNA of the CDR3 is TGTGCCAGCAGCACTTCTATGGACACTGAAGCTTTCTTT. Protein sequence: CASSTSMDTEAFF.

This clonotype occurred many times. The chain has TRBV10-1 and TRBJ2-2, with D possibly matching TRBD2 (5 bases). CDR3 size: 13 residues. The V end was cut by 6 bases, the J end by 4 bases, with 9 bases between. Looked up from germline, CDR1 is WNHNN and CDR2 is SYGVQD (reference sequence). Written as DNA, the CDR3 is TGCGCCAGCAGAGGCGGGTCCACCGGGGAGCTGTTTTTT. Protein product: CASRGGSTGELFF.

This clonotype was picked up many times. The genes are TRBV6-6 and TRBJ1-2; 10 positions match TRBD1. The CDR3 extends over 16 amino acids. Looked up from germline, CDR1 is MNHNY and CDR2 is SVGAGI (reference sequence). The V segment lost 5 bases and the J segment 3 bases; nucleotides outside the gene matches: 9. The CDR3 loop reads CASSPYAGQGDYGYTF. The CDR3 nucleotides read TGTGCCAGCAGTCCATATGCAGGACAGGGGGACTATGGCTACACCTTC.

Regarding this clonotype: A clone one base away is much larger, so this may be a read error. Given the absence of the conserved phenylalanine or tryptophan at the CDR3 end, a read error is likely. The chain recombines TRBV6-1 with TRBJ2-7, with D maybe TRBD1 (5 bases). Germline assignment: CDR1 MNHNS and CDR2 SASEGT. The CDR3 contains 13 residues. V was shortened by 6 bases and J by 3 bases, with 12 bases between the two germline ends. The CDR3 DNA sequence: TGTGCCAGCAGACCAGGGCTCTTCTACGAGCAGTACCTC. Protein sequence: CASRPGLFYEQYL.